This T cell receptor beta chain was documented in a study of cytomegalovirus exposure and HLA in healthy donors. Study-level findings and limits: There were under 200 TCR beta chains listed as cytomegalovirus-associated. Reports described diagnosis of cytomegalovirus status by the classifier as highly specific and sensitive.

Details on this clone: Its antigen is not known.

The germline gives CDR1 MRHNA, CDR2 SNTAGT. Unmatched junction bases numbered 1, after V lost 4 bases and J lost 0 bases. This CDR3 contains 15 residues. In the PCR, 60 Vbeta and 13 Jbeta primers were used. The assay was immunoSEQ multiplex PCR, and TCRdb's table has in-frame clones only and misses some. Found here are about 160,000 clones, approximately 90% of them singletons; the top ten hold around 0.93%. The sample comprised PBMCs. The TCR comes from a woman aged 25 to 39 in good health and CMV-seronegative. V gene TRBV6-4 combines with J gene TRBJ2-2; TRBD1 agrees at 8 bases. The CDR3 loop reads CASSVQGANTGELFF. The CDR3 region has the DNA TGTGCCAGCAGTGTACAGGGGGCGAACACCGGGGAGCTGTTTTTT.